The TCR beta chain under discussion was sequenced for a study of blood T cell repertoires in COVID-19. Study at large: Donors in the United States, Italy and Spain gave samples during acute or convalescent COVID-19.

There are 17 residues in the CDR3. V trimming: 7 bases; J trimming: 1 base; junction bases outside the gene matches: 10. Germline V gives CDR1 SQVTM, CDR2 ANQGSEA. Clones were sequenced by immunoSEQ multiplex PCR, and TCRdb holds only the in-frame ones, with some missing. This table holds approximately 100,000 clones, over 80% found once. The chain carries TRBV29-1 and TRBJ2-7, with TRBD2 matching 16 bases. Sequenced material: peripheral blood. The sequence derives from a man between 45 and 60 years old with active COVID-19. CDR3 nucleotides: TGCAGCGCCGAGACCGGGACTAGCGGGAGGGAATCCTACGAGCAGTACTTC. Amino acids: CSAETGTSGRESYEQYF.